Here is one T cell receptor beta chain with its context. Its cognate antigen is unknown. Assay: immunoSEQ multiplex PCR; the TCRdb copy retains only in-frame clones and omits some. The sample includes some 70,000 clones, 65% to 85% of them seen just once. Trimming left V 4 bases short and J 0 bases short, with 7 bases between. The V gene's germline CDR1 is SGHKS and CDR2 YYEKEE (reference sequence). The CDR3 has 13 residues. The sample comes from a study of T cell responses to AZD1222 COVID-19 vaccine. Broader study findings: Baseline serology detected seropositivity in only a handful of AZD1222 recipients. In a largely white British group with more females than males, clonal diversity was possibly underestimated.

The rearrangement links TRBV5-5 to TRBJ1-2; D gene ambiguous. The input for sequencing was peripheral blood, taken on day 0 of AZD1222 vaccination. The clonotype comes from an adult in good health. CDR3 DNA sequence: TGTGCCAGCAGCGTCAGTGCTAACTATGGCTACACCTTC. Translating it yields CASSVSANYGYTF.